One sample yielded the 9 T cell receptor beta chains listed below, sequenced in a study of CD8+ T cells in alopecia areata. RNA extraction was followed by reverse transcription into cDNA, which acted as the sequencing template. The data were produced by immunoSEQ multiplex PCR, yet TCRdb's version contains in-frame clones alone and is incomplete. The table has 90,000 to 130,000 clones, 50% to 75% seen once. Noted treatment: oral pan-JAK inhibitor, 5-10 mg twice daily. The sample consisted of CD8+ T cells sorted from blood, taken at week 24, from a patient treated with tofacitinib. The receptors shown here come from a human donor with alopecia areata.

This clone was detected only a few times. The rearrangement uses TRBV7-9 and TRBJ1-2; D gene unclear. Germline V gene data show CDR1 as SEHNR and CDR2 as FQNEAQ (reference sequence). CDR3 length equals 13 residues. V shed 5 bases and J shed 4 bases, with 11 bases lying between them. For the CDR3, the DNA is TGTGCCAGCAGCCCTATGAAAGGCTATGGCTACACCTTC. Residues: CASSPMKGYGYTF.

J is TRBJ1-1 and V is TRBV13; no clear D gene. The V gene lost 3 bases and the J gene lost 0 bases, with 8 bases spanning the gap. This CDR3 region has 14 residues. Germline lookup yields CDR1 PRHDT and CDR2 FYEKMQ (reference sequence). CDR3 amino acids: CASSLPGMNTEAFF. The CDR3 nucleotides are TGTGCCAGCAGCTTGCCGGGTATGAACACTGAAGCTTTCTTT.

The gene calls are TRBV5-4 and TRBJ2-5; D gene uncertain. Trimming removed 0 bases from V and 7 bases from J, with 4 bases in between. Germline assignment: CDR1 SGHNT and CDR2 YYREEE (reference sequence). This CDR3 is 11 amino acids long. The CDR3 reads CASSLGRTQYF. CDR3 nucleotides: TGTGCCAGCAGCTTGGGGCGGACCCAGTACTTC.

The J gene is TRBJ2-7, the V gene TRBV13; 8 bases line up with TRBD1. Per the germline V gene, CDR1 is PRHDT and CDR2 is FYEKMQ (reference sequence). V shed 10 bases, J shed 0 bases, and the junction held 5 bases outside the gene matches. The CDR3 spans 13 residues. The CDR3: CATGQGSSYEQYF. In nucleotides, the CDR3 is TGTGCCACCGGACAGGGCAGCTCCTACGAGCAGTACTTC. Supplemented by reference TRBV13 and TRBJ2-7, the full variable domain reads AAGVIQSPRHLIKEKRETATLKCYPIPRHDTVYWYQQGPGQDPQFLISFYEKMQSDKGSIPDRFSAQQFSDYHSELNMSSLELGDSALYFCATGQGSSYEQYFGPGTRLTVT.

The rearrangement joins TRBV15 to TRBJ2-3, with D possibly being TRBD2 (6 bases). The CDR3 has 16 amino acids. Deletions cut 5 bases from V and 5 bases from J, with 20 bases between. Looked up from germline, CDR1 is LNHNV and CDR2 is YYDKDF (reference sequence). The CDR3 spells CATSGRFWGSGDTQYF. The DNA of the CDR3 is TGTGCCACCAGCGGGAGGTTTTGGGGCTCGGGAGATACGCAGTATTTT.

This clone was picked up a small number of times. The V call is TRBV5-4, the J call TRBJ2-7, with a tentative D call TRBD1 (5 bases). V was pared by 3 bases and J by 5 bases, with 18 bases between. Germline CDR1 reads SGHNT; CDR2 reads YYREEE (reference sequence). This CDR3 region has 15 residues. For the CDR3, the DNA is TGTGCCAGCAGCTGGACCCCACCGTTGGGGCACGAGCAGTACTTC. It encodes CASSWTPPLGHEQYF. The full variable domain, in which reference TRBV5-4 and TRBJ2-7 provide the parts outside the CDR3, is ETGVTQSPTHLIKTRGQQVTLRCSSQSGHNTVSWYQQALGQGPQFIFQYYREEENGRGNFPPRFSGLQFPNYSSELNVNALELDDSALYLCASSWTPPLGHEQYFGPGTRLTVT.

V gene TRBV5-1 combines with J gene TRBJ1-2, with a possible D match to TRBD1 (5 bases). This CDR3 has 15 amino acids. Germline CDR1 is SGHRS and CDR2 is YFSETQ. V dropped 2 bases and J dropped 6 bases, with 17 bases sitting between them. The CDR3 here is CASSFRGSAMDGYTF. The CDR3 DNA reads TGCGCCAGCAGCTTTAGGGGATCGGCTATGGATGGCTACACCTTC.

This clone has only a few counts. The chain recombines TRBV29-1 with TRBJ2-7, with 8 positions matching TRBD2. The CDR3 extends over 15 amino acids. J was trimmed by 6 bases and V by 2 bases; bases with no gene match: 12. Germline V gene data show CDR1 as SQVTM and CDR2 as ANQGSEA. CDR3 sequence (DNA): TGCAGCGTTGAACGGCGGGGGACTCGGGAGGGCGAGCAGTACTTC. Amino acid sequence: CSVERRGTREGEQYF.

This chain links TRBV2 with TRBJ2-1; no firm D call. Germline-derived CDR1 and CDR2 are SNHLY and FYNNEI. Deletions cut 1 base from V and 0 bases from J, with 13 bases between. The CDR3 is 17 amino acids. CDR3 nucleotides: TGTGCCAGCAGTGAAGATTACCCACAGAACTCCTACAATGAGCAGTTCTTC. It specifies CASSEDYPQNSYNEQFF.